This paragraph covers one T cell receptor beta chain sequence. The antigen is undetermined. This specimen comes from a study of human T cells and chemical hapten exposure. For the study at large: The variation in per-sample TCR yields arose mainly from small differences in pooled library volumes. Whole-study findings and limits: Expanded TCRs showed more large CDR3 clusters than pre-sensitization or healthy control sets.

CDR1 is KGHDR and CDR2 is SFDVKD in the germline V gene. The germline V and J ends were trimmed by 8 bases and 5 bases, with 20 bases remaining between them. The CDR3 runs 16 residues. TCRdb re-called the RACE reads with MiXCR, one entry per CDR3 protein. Seen here are more than 45,000 distinct CDR3 sequences, roughly 12% observed once, and the top ten hold 2.4%. Time point described: patch test 3, about 24 weeks after DPC sensitization. The sample's treatment: therapeutic diphenylcyclopropenone sensitization with weekly scalp DPC. Each donor was an alopecia patient between 18 and 70 years of age who qualified for DPC.

The source is a man aged 25 to 40 with alopecia areata. Some clones in this sample may be carry-over from other donors' samples. The source material was whole blood, sampled in connection with sensitization to the hapten diphenylcyclopropenone (DPC). The chain is built from TRBV24-1 and TRBJ2-2; TRBD2 is a possible D gene (6 bases). CDR3 in DNA: TGTGCCACCATGGGCGGGGCTTCCCGAGAAACCGGGGAGCTGTTTTTT. Its translation is CATMGGASRETGELFF.